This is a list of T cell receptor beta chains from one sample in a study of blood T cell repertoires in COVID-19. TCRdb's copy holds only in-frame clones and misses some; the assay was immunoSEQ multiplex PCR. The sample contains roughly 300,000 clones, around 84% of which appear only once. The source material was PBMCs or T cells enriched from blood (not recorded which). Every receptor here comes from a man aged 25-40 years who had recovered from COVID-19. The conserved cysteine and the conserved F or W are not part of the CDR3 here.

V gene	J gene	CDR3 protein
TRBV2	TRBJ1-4	ASRAPLGGSF
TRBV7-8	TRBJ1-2	ASSPDRAGYGYT
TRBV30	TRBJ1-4	AWSKGLGMGKLF
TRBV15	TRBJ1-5	ATSSRQGNQPQH
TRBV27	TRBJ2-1	ASRVENSGGPYNEQF
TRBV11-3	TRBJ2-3	ASSLGGGRGPDTQY
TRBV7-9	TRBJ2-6	ASSFFQVYGANVLT
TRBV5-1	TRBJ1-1	ASSLAQVNTEAF
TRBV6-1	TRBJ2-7	ASSEAQGQGVDEQY
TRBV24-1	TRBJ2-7	ATEGDNSYEQY
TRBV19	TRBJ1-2	ASSRDSGGTHYGYT
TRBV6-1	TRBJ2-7	ASSEARESDEQY
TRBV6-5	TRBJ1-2	ASSYSGGAGRGYT
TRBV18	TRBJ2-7	ASSTGTGGEQY
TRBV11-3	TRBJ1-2	ASSWVGETYGYT
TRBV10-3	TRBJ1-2	AIQGVADYGYT
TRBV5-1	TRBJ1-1	ASSNRGGDPITEAF
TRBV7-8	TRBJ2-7	ASSIPPGQGFSYEQY
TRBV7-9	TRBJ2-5	ASSSVEGNRPY
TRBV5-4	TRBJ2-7	ASSSLTSSAEQY
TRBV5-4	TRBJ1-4	ASSWDRTNEKLF
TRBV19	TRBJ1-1	ASSITGQTEAF
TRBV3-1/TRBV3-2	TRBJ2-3	ASSPAGGTDTQY
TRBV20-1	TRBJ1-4	SASYREELF
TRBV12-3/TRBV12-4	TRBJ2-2	ASSFQGAGELF
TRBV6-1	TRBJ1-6	ASSGMGQAQLTNNSPLH
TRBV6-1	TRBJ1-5	ASSEWPRGLEPQH
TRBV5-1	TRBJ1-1	ASSLSTVNTEAF
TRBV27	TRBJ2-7	ASSFTGSSFYEQY
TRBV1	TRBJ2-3	TSRRGRGPSLAGTQY
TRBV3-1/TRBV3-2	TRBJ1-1	ASIEGGTGNTEAF
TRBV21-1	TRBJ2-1	ASSPGRSGVNEQF